A selection of T cell receptor beta chains follows, all from one sample in a study of patients and donors after allogeneic stem cell transplantation. Via MiXCR, TCRdb re-called the RT-PCR reads, giving one row per CDR3 protein. The table lists about 210,000 distinct CDR3 sequences, 38% of them singletons. The sequencing input was blood, either unsorted or a sorted T cell fraction (not recorded which). The receptor set was obtained from a human donor who was either an allogeneic HSCT recipient or a stem cell or donor lymphocyte infusion donor (not recorded which). It is not recorded whose cells these are; they may come from a transplant donor. CDR3s include the opening cysteine and the closing phenylalanine or tryptophan. The D gene is left open where the match is weak. A clone size is listed for some rows: how often the clone was seen (once, few, many), or a class if it is expanded.

NA	TRBV5-1	TRBJ2-6	TRBD1	CASSLTGQGSSGANVLTF	TGCGCCAGCAGCTTGACCGGACAGGGGAGCTCTGGGGCCAACGTCCTGACTTTC
few	TRBV7-2	TRBJ1-2	NA	CASSSWKDRTYGYTF	TGTGCCAGCAGCTCGTGGAAGGACAGAACCTATGGCTACACCTTC
NA	TRBV12-3/TRBV12-4	TRBJ1-5	NA	CASSLAPEGQPQHF	TGTGCCAGCAGTTTAGCCCCGGAGGGTCAGCCCCAGCATTTT
few	TRBV7-2	TRBJ2-3	NA	CASSTLMGTDTQYF	TGTGCCAGCAGCACATTAATGGGCACAGATACGCAGTATTTT
NA	TRBV19	TRBJ1-3	NA	CASTPGDTTYSGNTIYF	TGTGCCAGTACCCCAGGGGACACTACCTACTCTGGAAACACCATATATTTT
NA	TRBV6-5	TRBJ2-7	TRBD2	CASSYSRGGLDEQYF	TGTGCCAGCAGTTATTCACGGGGGGGCCTCGACGAGCAGTACTTC
NA	TRBV3-1	TRBJ2-3	NA	CASSQGPSVDTQYF	TGTGCCAGCAGCCAAGGGCCTAGCGTGGATACGCAGTATTTT
NA	TRBV6-6	TRBJ2-6	NA	CASSYSGSGANVLTF	TGTGCCAGCAGTTACTCGGGTTCTGGGGCCAACGTCCTGACTTTC
NA	TRBV3-1	TRBJ1-2	NA	CASSQDRGYLGYTF	TGTGCCAGCAGCCAAGATCGGGGTTACCTTGGCTACACCTTC
NA	TRBV20-1	TRBJ1-2	NA	CSAAFLNYGYTF	TGCAGTGCTGCCTTCCTTAACTATGGCTACACCTTC
NA	TRBV4-1	TRBJ2-5	NA	CASSQDFTGWEQETQYF	TGCGCCAGCAGCCAAGACTTCACAGGGTGGGAACAAGAGACCCAGTACTTC
few	TRBV9	TRBJ1-6	NA	CASSVGGESSPLHF	TGTGCCAGCAGCGTAGGAGGGGAGAGTTCACCCCTCCACTTT
few	TRBV12-3/TRBV12-4	TRBJ1-6	NA	CASSPDTSPLHF	TGTGCCAGCAGCCCGGACACCTCACCCCTCCACTTT
few	TRBV14	TRBJ1-1	NA	CASSQIQVPNTEAFF	TGTGCCAGCAGCCAAATCCAGGTTCCGAACACTGAAGCTTTCTTT
NA	TRBV20-1	TRBJ1-6	TRBD1	CSANRGTNSPLHF	TGCAGTGCTAACAGGGGAACTAATTCACCCCTCCACTTT
few	TRBV29-1	TRBJ2-3	TRBD2	CSVEILAGEGTDTQYF	TGCAGCGTTGAAATACTAGCGGGGGAAGGCACAGATACGCAGTATTTT
NA	TRBV12-3/TRBV12-4	TRBJ2-3	TRBD2	CASSLKSPSGNSTDTQYF	TGTGCCAGCAGTTTAAAGTCGCCTAGCGGGAATAGCACAGATACGCAGTATTTT
NA	TRBV10-3	TRBJ1-2	NA	CAISESTTRGYTF	TGTGCCATCAGTGAGTCGACGACTCGGGGCTACACCTTC
NA	TRBV2	TRBJ1-6	NA	CASSEGYSPLHF	TGTGCCAGCAGTGAGGGATATTCACCCCTCCACTTT
NA	TRBV5-1	TRBJ2-4	TRBD1	CASSGTGENIQYF	TGCGCCAGCAGTGGGACAGGGGAAAACATTCAGTACTTC
NA	TRBV12-3/TRBV12-4	TRBJ2-7	NA	CASSLTVRTYEQYF	TGTGCCAGCAGTTTAACGGTCCGTACCTACGAGCAGTACTTC
few	TRBV12-3/TRBV12-4	TRBJ2-1	NA	CASSPRRGQGFF	TGTGCCAGCAGCCCCCGCAGGGGCCAAGGGTTCTTC